A selection of T cell receptor beta chains follows, all from one sample in a study of shared clonotypes between healthy human individuals. Sequencing used immunoSEQ multiplex PCR; TCRdb keeps in-frame clones, though not all of them. The sample holds about 1 million clones, 65% to 75% seen once. The sample taken for sequencing was memory CD4+ T cells sorted from blood. The receptor source for this set is a man between 18 and 35 years old in good health. Both conserved end residues are part of each CDR3. Each record gives: V gene, D gene, clone size, J gene, CDR3 DNA, CDR3 protein. D genes are given only for firm matches. Size is omitted from some rows. Given values are once, few, many or a class for expanded clones.

v_gene: TRBV5-6
d_gene: TRBD1
abundance: NA
j_gene: TRBJ1-1
CDR3nt: TGTGCCAGCAGCCGGGCGACAGGGAGGGGGGACACTGAAGCTTTCTTT
CDR3aa: CASSRATGRGDTEAFF

v_gene: TRBV30
d_gene: NA
abundance: NA
j_gene: TRBJ1-4
CDR3nt: TGTGCCTGGAACTTCGGGACGACTAATGAAAAACTGTTTTTT
CDR3aa: CAWNFGTTNEKLFF

v_gene: TRBV19
d_gene: NA
abundance: NA
j_gene: TRBJ1-1
CDR3nt: TGTGCCAGTAGTCCGACGTACAACACTGAAGCTTTCTTT
CDR3aa: CASSPTYNTEAFF

v_gene: TRBV30
d_gene: NA
abundance: few
j_gene: TRBJ1-6
CDR3nt: TGTGCCTGGAGTGTGGGACGCAATTCACCCCTCCACTTT
CDR3aa: CAWSVGRNSPLHF

v_gene: TRBV28
d_gene: NA
abundance: NA
j_gene: TRBJ1-5
CDR3nt: TGTGCCACCCGACAGTGGAGTCAGCCCCAGCATTTT
CDR3aa: CATRQWSQPQHF

v_gene: TRBV4-1
d_gene: NA
abundance: NA
j_gene: TRBJ2-5
CDR3nt: TGCGCCAGCAGCCAGGGGACGGAGACCCAGTACTTC
CDR3aa: CASSQGTETQYF

v_gene: TRBV10-2
d_gene: NA
abundance: many
j_gene: TRBJ2-1
CDR3nt: TGCGCCAGCAGTGATCGGAACTACAATGAGCAGTTCTTC
CDR3aa: CASSDRNYNEQFF

v_gene: TRBV7-6
d_gene: NA
abundance: NA
j_gene: TRBJ2-1
CDR3nt: TGTGCCAGCAGCTGGGCGGGGGACAACAATGAGCAGTTCTTC
CDR3aa: CASSWAGDNNEQFF

v_gene: TRBV7-9
d_gene: NA
abundance: NA
j_gene: TRBJ2-7
CDR3nt: TGTGCCAGCAGCGTATCCAGGGGGGGACCTTACGAGCAGTACTTC
CDR3aa: CASSVSRGGPYEQYF

v_gene: TRBV30
d_gene: NA
abundance: NA
j_gene: TRBJ1-5
CDR3nt: TGTGCCTGGAGTCCTGACATGGGGAATCAGCCCCAGCATTTT
CDR3aa: CAWSPDMGNQPQHF

v_gene: TRBV4-1
d_gene: TRBD1
abundance: NA
j_gene: TRBJ2-5
CDR3nt: TGCGCCAGCAGCCAGGGGACAGGGTACACTGAGACCCAGTACTTC
CDR3aa: CASSQGTGYTETQYF

v_gene: TRBV29-1
d_gene: TRBD1
abundance: few
j_gene: TRBJ2-3
CDR3nt: TGCAGCGTTCGACAGGGGGTGGGCACAGATACGCAGTATTTT
CDR3aa: CSVRQGVGTDTQYF

v_gene: TRBV4-1
d_gene: TRBD1
abundance: once
j_gene: TRBJ2-7
CDR3nt: TGCGCCAGCAGCCTGGGACAGGGTGGGTACGAGCAGTACTTC
CDR3aa: CASSLGQGGYEQYF

v_gene: TRBV27
d_gene: TRBD1
abundance: NA
j_gene: TRBJ1-3
CDR3nt: TGTGCCAGCAGTCCTAGTTGGGACAGGGTTGGGAACACCATATATTTT
CDR3aa: CASSPSWDRVGNTIYF

v_gene: TRBV4-3
d_gene: TRBD1
abundance: NA
j_gene: TRBJ2-3
CDR3nt: TGCGCCAGCAGCCAAGCGCGAGGGACAGGGGGAATTAGTGGCACAGATACGCAGTATTTT
CDR3aa: CASSQARGTGGISGTDTQYF

v_gene: TRBV4-1
d_gene: NA
abundance: NA
j_gene: TRBJ2-1
CDR3nt: TGCGCCAGCAGCCAAAGGTGGGACTCTTCCTACAATGAGCAGTTCTTC
CDR3aa: CASSQRWDSSYNEQFF

v_gene: TRBV5-4
d_gene: NA
abundance: NA
j_gene: TRBJ2-5
CDR3nt: TGTGCCAGCAGCTTGTATGTGGGGGGTCAAGAGACCCAGTACTTC
CDR3aa: CASSLYVGGQETQYF

v_gene: TRBV5-5
d_gene: NA
abundance: NA
j_gene: TRBJ2-3
CDR3nt: TGTGCCAGCTATCCCCTAACACAGGGTAGAGATACGCAGTATTTT
CDR3aa: CASYPLTQGRDTQYF

v_gene: TRBV19
d_gene: TRBD1
abundance: NA
j_gene: TRBJ1-5
CDR3nt: TGTGCCAGTAGTAGGTCAGGGGGGGATCAGCCCCAGCATTTT
CDR3aa: CASSRSGGDQPQHF

v_gene: TRBV12-5
d_gene: NA
abundance: few
j_gene: TRBJ2-2
CDR3nt: TGTGCTAGTGGTTTGGTACATGGGGTCACCGGGGAGCTGTTTTTT
CDR3aa: CASGLVHGVTGELFF

v_gene: TRBV5-6
d_gene: TRBD1
abundance: once
j_gene: TRBJ2-7
CDR3nt: TGTGCCAGCAGCTCCTCCGGGACAGGGATGTTCTACGAGCAGTACTTC
CDR3aa: CASSSSGTGMFYEQYF

v_gene: TRBV7-8
d_gene: NA
abundance: NA
j_gene: TRBJ1-3
CDR3nt: TGTGCCAGCTCGGGGGTAAAAGGAAACACCATATATTTT
CDR3aa: CASSGVKGNTIYF